This T cell receptor beta chain came from a study of CD8 T cells in Susac syndrome. Trimming took off 4 bases at V and 4 bases at J, with 11 bases between the two ends. Germline V CDR1 and CDR2: ENHRY, SYGVKD. The CDR3 has 14 residues. Sequencing of TCR beta was undertaken in CD8+ and CD4+ T cells derived from blood. The multiple sclerosis controls were treatment-naive patients with relapsing-remitting disease that was stable or active. TEMRA cells were FACS-enriched, unlike CD8+ and CD4+ T cells, which were negatively isolated. With random hexamers, 0.5 to 1 ug RNA was reverse transcribed. Multiplex immunoSEQ PCR targeted 54 Vbeta and 13 Jbeta TCR beta segments. TCRdb re-analysed the immunoSEQ multiplex PCR reads in MiXCR, keeping a single row per CDR3 protein. The sample carries roughly 120,000 distinct CDR3 sequences, 90% to 95% recorded once.

Sample: CD4+ T cells from PBMCs. This clonotype was sampled from a human donor with multiple sclerosis. The V call is TRBV10-3, the J call TRBJ1-3; D unresolved. The chain's CDR3 is CAISGQDGGNTIYF. DNA for the CDR3: TGTGCCATCAGTGGGCAGGACGGCGGAAACACCATATATTTT.